The 16 T cell receptor beta chains reported below all come from one sample, sequenced in a study of control samples from healthy donors and cancer patients. This table comes from immunoSEQ multiplex PCR, and its TCRdb copy is limited to in-frame clones, with some not included. This table has about 190,000 clones, roughly nine tenths appearing once. Sequencing input: blood. These receptors were taken from a man aged 25-45 years in good health.

The chain joins TRBV11-3 to TRBJ2-1, with TRBD2 matching over 7 bases. The germline CDR1 and CDR2 sequences are SGHNT and YENEEA. J was trimmed by 1 base and V by 5 bases; bases with no gene match: 8. The CDR3 is 16 amino acids. Written as DNA, the CDR3 is TGTGCCAGCAGCCCCCTCGGACTAGGGTCCTACAATGAGCAGTTCTTC. Protein: CASSPLGLGSYNEQFF.

The table lists this clone with a count of one. The chain combines TRBV27 with TRBJ1-1; D uncertain. Germline V gene lookup returns CDR1 MNHEY and CDR2 SMNVEV (reference sequence). CDR3 length equals 13 residues. The V end lost 2 bases, the J end lost 5 bases, and 9 bases lay between the germline ends. The CDR3 sequence: CASSLKVRTEAFF. The CDR3 region has the DNA TGTGCCAGCAGTTTAAAAGTAAGAACTGAAGCTTTCTTT.

The chain carries TRBV7-3 and TRBJ1-5; D might be TRBD1 (6 bases). Germline CDR1 SGHTA, CDR2 FQGTGA. V lost 1 base to trimming and J lost 6 bases, with 19 bases between them. The CDR3 extends over 17 amino acids. The DNA of the CDR3 is TGTGCCAGCAGCTTAAGGTTGAACAGGGCCCGCGGTCAGCCCCAGCATTTT. Protein: CASSLRLNRARGQPQHF.

CDR3 sequence (DNA): TGTGCCAGCAGAAAGGGAAGGACGGGGGGCACTGAAGCTTTCTTT. It specifies CASRKGRTGGTEAFF. The rearrangement links TRBV11-1 to TRBJ1-1; possibly TRBD1 for D (5 bases). V shed 6 bases and J shed 4 bases, with 18 bases lying between them. The CDR3 contains 15 residues. Per the germline V gene, CDR1 is SGHAT and CDR2 is FQDESV (reference sequence).

The chain recombines TRBV5-1 with TRBJ1-3, with TRBD1 identical over 12 bases. The CDR3 is 16 residues long. Germline V lookup: CDR1 SGHRS, CDR2 YFSETQ. V gave up 3 bases and J gave up 5 bases; unmatched junction bases: 6. DNA of the CDR3: TGCGCCAGCAGCTCCATGGGACAGGGGGCCAGAAACACCATATATTTT. This encodes CASSSMGQGARNTIYF.

The chain links TRBV4-2 to TRBJ1-4; D unresolved. The V end lost 0 bases, the J end lost 6 bases, and 11 bases lay between the germline ends. The CDR3 has 15 residues. Germline loops: CDR1 LGHNA, CDR2 YNFKEQ. The CDR3 is CASSQDRATDEKLFF. Written as DNA, the CDR3 is TGTGCCAGCAGCCAAGATCGGGCCACGGATGAAAAACTGTTTTTT.

The chain has TRBV7-9 and TRBJ2-7; 9 bases fit TRBD2. The CDR3 extends over 16 amino acids. The germline CDR1 and CDR2 sequences are SEHNR and FQNEAQ (reference sequence). V shed 5 bases and J 2 bases; nucleotides not matched to a gene: 10. The CDR3 loop reads CASSPRERGAPYEQYF. CDR3 nucleotide sequence: TGTGCCAGCAGCCCCCGGGAGCGGGGGGCCCCCTACGAGCAGTACTTC.

This clone has only one observation. The chain combines TRBV30 with TRBJ1-2; D might be TRBD1 (6 bases). In germline, CDR1 is GTSNPN, CDR2 SVGIG (reference sequence). This CDR3 spans 15 amino acids. Trimming took off 8 bases at V and 5 bases at J, with 24 bases between the two ends. For the CDR3, the DNA is TGTGCCGAGACAAGCCCAGGGGACGGGGCTTATGGCTACACCTTC. It codes for CAETSPGDGAYGYTF.

This clone appeared once. The chain carries TRBV28 and TRBJ1-2, with D possibly being TRBD1 (5 bases). Germline V gives CDR1 MDHEN, CDR2 SYDVKM. V was trimmed by 5 bases and J by 0 bases, leaving 16 bases between them. The CDR3 spans 16 residues. The chain's CDR3 is CASSRGDGVANYGYTF. In nucleotides, the CDR3 is TGTGCCAGCAGTCGAGGGGACGGCGTGGCTAACTATGGCTACACCTTC.

The DNA for the CDR3 is TGTGCCAGCAGTCGGAGACAGGGGAGGGAAAAACTGTTTTTT. Translating gives CASSRRQGREKLFF. The rearrangement joins TRBV28 to TRBJ1-4; 8 nucleotides match TRBD1. CDR1 and CDR2 from the germline V gene are MDHEN and SYDVKM. Losses at the gene ends were 5 bases for V and 8 bases for J; bases not matched to a gene: 7. The CDR3 length is 14 residues.

V gene TRBV6-1 combines with J gene TRBJ1-2; 9 bases line up with TRBD1. The V gene end was trimmed by 3 bases and the J gene end by 8 bases; junction bases not matched to a gene: 10. Germline V lookup: CDR1 MNHNS, CDR2 SASEGT. The CDR3 covers 15 residues. The CDR3 region is CASSDPGQGLEGYTF. In DNA form, the CDR3 reads TGTGCCAGCAGTGATCCCGGACAGGGGCTAGAGGGCTACACCTTC.

The gene calls are TRBV6-1 and TRBJ2-7, with D uncertain. This CDR3 contains 13 residues. The germline V and J ends were trimmed by 6 bases and 2 bases, with 11 bases remaining between them. The V gene's germline CDR1 is MNHNS and CDR2 SASEGT. CDR3 region: CASSKKAAYEQYF. CDR3 nucleotides: TGTGCCAGCAGCAAGAAGGCAGCCTACGAGCAGTACTTC.

This chain links TRBV30 with TRBJ1-5; no reliable D call. The CDR3 has 21 amino acids. Germline CDR1 is GTSNPN and CDR2 is SVGIG (reference sequence). V was trimmed by 8 bases and J by 4 bases, leaving 39 bases between them. The CDR3 DNA reads as TGTGCCCCCAGATGTAGGTCGACCCTTCCCTTACACCCGGATCTAAATCAGCCCCAGCATTTT. Protein product: CAPRCRSTLPLHPDLNQPQHF.

The chain is built from TRBV29-1 and TRBJ1-1; D possibly corresponds to TRBD1 (6 bases). The V end lost 2 bases, the J end lost 3 bases, and 10 bases lay between the germline ends. The CDR3 runs to 13 residues. Germline CDR1 and CDR2: SQVTM and ANQGSEA. The CDR3 is CSVEPQGYTEAFF. The CDR3 DNA is TGCAGCGTTGAACCTCAGGGGTACACTGAAGCTTTCTTT.

This chain uses TRBV6-5 with TRBJ2-7; D might be TRBD1 (5 bases). The germline V gene encodes CDR1 MNHEY and CDR2 SVGAGI. This CDR3 region has 14 residues. V was pared by 7 bases and J by 3 bases, with 16 bases between. The chain's CDR3 is CASTRGYQDYEQYF. CDR3 nucleotides: TGTGCCAGCACAAGGGGATACCAAGACTACGAGCAGTACTTC.

This CDR3 is CSVIPGTTYGYTF. The CDR3, as DNA: TGCAGCGTAATACCCGGGACTACTTATGGCTACACCTTC. The chain combines TRBV29-1 with TRBJ1-2; a weak D match, TRBD1 (5 bases). Deletions cut 6 bases from V and 5 bases from J, with 16 bases between. Germline V CDR1 and CDR2: SQVTM, ANQGSEA. The CDR3 is 13 residues long.